Following are 8 T cell receptor beta chains from one sample sequenced in a study of CD8 T cells in Susac syndrome. Random hexamers were used to reverse transcribe the RNA input (about 0.5 to 1 ug). Each CDR3 protein gets one entry after TCRdb re-called the immunoSEQ multiplex PCR reads with MiXCR. The table has approximately 140,000 distinct CDR3 sequences, over 75% seen once. The sample comprised CD8+ T cells from PBMCs. All receptors come from a human donor with multiple sclerosis.

V gene TRBV3-1 combines with J gene TRBJ1-2; 10 bases are a match to TRBD1. V lost 3 bases, J lost 6 bases, and 13 bases stayed unmatched. The CDR3 has 17 residues. The germline CDR1 and CDR2 sequences are LGHDT and YNNKEL (reference sequence). CDR3 protein: CASSHNMGPGQGHGYTF. CDR3 DNA sequence: TGTGCCAGCAGCCACAACATGGGACCGGGACAGGGGCATGGCTACACCTTC.

CDR3 sequence reads: CASSLEREPGQIYGYTF. For the CDR3, the DNA is TGTGCCAGCAGCTTAGAAAGGGAACCGGGACAAATCTATGGCTACACCTTC. The chain links TRBV7-9 to TRBJ1-2; possibly TRBD1 for D (6 bases). V lost 1 base and J 4 bases, leaving 19 bases between the germline ends. From germline, CDR1 is SEHNR and CDR2 FQNEAQ (reference sequence). The CDR3 consists of 17 residues.

This clonotype has a handful of counts. J is TRBJ2-3 and V is TRBV7-9; D remains unclear. CDR3 length equals 12 residues. V was cut by 6 bases and J by 2 bases, with 6 bases left in between. The germline CDR1 and CDR2 sequences are SEHNR and FQNEAQ (reference sequence). DNA for the CDR3: TGTGCCAGCAGATCCCTCACAGATACGCAGTATTTT. Translated, it gives CASRSLTDTQYF.

This rearrangement joins TRBV15 to TRBJ2-7; 8 bases are a match to TRBD2. J was trimmed by 3 bases and V by 5 bases; bases with no gene match: 6. The CDR3 covers 14 residues. The germline V gene encodes CDR1 LNHNV and CDR2 YYDKDF (reference sequence). As DNA, the CDR3 is TGTGCCACCAGCCCGGGGGGGGGTGGCTACGAGCAGTACTTC. Protein: CATSPGGGGYEQYF.

V usage is TRBV7-9 and J usage is TRBJ1-2; weak D call: TRBD1 (6 bases). The CDR3 has 15 amino acids. The V and J ends lost 6 bases and 2 bases respectively, with 16 bases between them. CDR1 and CDR2 (germline): SEHNR, FQNEAQ (reference sequence). The CDR3 nucleotides read TGTGCCAGCAGTAACCCACAGGGATCGAACTATGGCTACACCTTC. Translation: CASSNPQGSNYGYTF.

The table lists this clonotype with a count of one. This sequence joins TRBV10-3 and TRBJ2-1, with D maybe TRBD2 (5 bases). Germline assignment: CDR1 ENHRY and CDR2 SYGVKD. Trimming pared 6 bases from V and 10 bases from J, leaving 28 bases between. CDR3 length equals 17 residues. The CDR3 here is CAISGLSLSGVVGEQFF. Written as DNA, the CDR3 is TGTGCCATCAGCGGTCTCTCTCTCAGCGGTGTAGTTGGAGAGCAGTTCTTC.

This chain uses TRBV4-2 with TRBJ2-2, with 12 bases fitting TRBD2. This CDR3 region has 17 residues. The V gene end was trimmed by 0 bases and the J gene end by 3 bases; junction bases not matched to a gene: 2. Germline V gene lookup returns CDR1 LGHNA and CDR2 YNFKEQ. The CDR3 region is CASSQELAGGYTGELFF. The CDR3 bases are TGTGCCAGCAGCCAAGAACTAGCGGGGGGATACACCGGGGAGCTGTTTTTT.

The V gene is TRBV19, the J gene TRBJ2-1, with D possibly being TRBD2 (5 bases). CDR3 size: 15 residues. Germline V lookup: CDR1 LNHDA, CDR2 SQIVND (reference sequence). V was trimmed by 3 bases and J by 9 bases, leaving 18 bases between them. CDR3: CASSIPRPFEGEQFF. As DNA, the CDR3 is TGTGCCAGTAGTATCCCCCGACCCTTCGAGGGTGAGCAGTTCTTC.